Sequencing of this T cell receptor beta chain was carried out in a study of blood T cell repertoires in COVID-19. Study background: Collection of acute and convalescent COVID-19 samples took place in the United States, Italy and Spain. PBMCs, B-cell-depleted T cells, or T cells were the source of the cDNA or gDNA that made up the material.

The CDR3 runs to 19 residues. Germline CDR1 and CDR2: MNHEY and SVGEGT. Trimming cost V 6 bases and J 0 bases; bases outside gene matches: 14. In the original analysis: From reference gene primer amplification, estimates of nucleated cell counts were derived. Only in-frame clones appear in the TCRdb table, and some are missing; sequencing was by immunoSEQ multiplex PCR. The DNA gave D and trimming, while V, J and clone size come from that table. This table has about 210,000 clones, less than 90% appearing once. The sequencing input was peripheral blood. This TCR was sampled from a woman in her 70s with acute or convalescent COVID-19. V and J are TRBV6-2 or TRBV6-3 and TRBJ1-5, with 10 bases lining up with TRBD1. The CDR3 reads CASSSRRTGGLNSNQPQHF. CDR3 coding DNA: TGTGCCAGCAGCTCCCGAAGGACAGGGGGACTCAATAGCAATCAGCCCCAGCATTTT.